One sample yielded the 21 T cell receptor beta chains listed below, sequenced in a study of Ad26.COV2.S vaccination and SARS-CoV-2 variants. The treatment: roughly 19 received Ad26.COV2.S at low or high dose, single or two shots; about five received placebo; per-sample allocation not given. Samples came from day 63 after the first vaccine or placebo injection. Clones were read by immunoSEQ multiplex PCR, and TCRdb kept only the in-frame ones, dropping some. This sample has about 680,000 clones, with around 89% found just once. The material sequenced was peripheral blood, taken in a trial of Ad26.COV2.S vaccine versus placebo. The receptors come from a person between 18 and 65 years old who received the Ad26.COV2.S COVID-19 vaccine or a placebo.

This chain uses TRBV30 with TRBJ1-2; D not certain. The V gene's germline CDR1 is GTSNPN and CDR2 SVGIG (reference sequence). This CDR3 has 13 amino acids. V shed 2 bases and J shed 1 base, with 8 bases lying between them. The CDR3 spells CAWSNNYNYGYTF. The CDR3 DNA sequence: TGTGCCTGGAGTAACAATTATAACTATGGCTACACCTTC.

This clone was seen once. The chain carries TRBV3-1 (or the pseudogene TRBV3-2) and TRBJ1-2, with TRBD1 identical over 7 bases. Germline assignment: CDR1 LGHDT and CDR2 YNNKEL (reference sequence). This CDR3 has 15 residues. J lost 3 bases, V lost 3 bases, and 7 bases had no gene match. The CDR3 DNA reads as TGTGCCAGCAGCCAGGGCCTACAGGGGTACTATGGCTACACCTTC. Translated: CASSQGLQGYYGYTF.

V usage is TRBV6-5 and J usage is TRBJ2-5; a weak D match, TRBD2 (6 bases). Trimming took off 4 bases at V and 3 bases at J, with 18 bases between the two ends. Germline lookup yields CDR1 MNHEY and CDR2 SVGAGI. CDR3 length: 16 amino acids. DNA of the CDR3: TGTGCCAGCAGTTCTCTCCCGGGGGTTAGCGAAGAGACCCAGTACTTC. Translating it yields CASSSLPGVSEETQYF.

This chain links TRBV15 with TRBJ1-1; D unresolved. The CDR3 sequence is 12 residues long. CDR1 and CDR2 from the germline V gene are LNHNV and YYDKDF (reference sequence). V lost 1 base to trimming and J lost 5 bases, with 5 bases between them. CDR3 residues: CATSRGSTEAFF. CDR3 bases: TGTGCCACCAGCAGAGGATCAACTGAAGCTTTCTTT.

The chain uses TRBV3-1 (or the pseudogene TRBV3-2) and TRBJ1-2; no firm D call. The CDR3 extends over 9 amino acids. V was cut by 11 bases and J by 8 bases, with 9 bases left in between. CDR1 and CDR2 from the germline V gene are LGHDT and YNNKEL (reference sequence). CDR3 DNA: TGTGCCCACAATCCGGGCTACACCTTC. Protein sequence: CAHNPGYTF.

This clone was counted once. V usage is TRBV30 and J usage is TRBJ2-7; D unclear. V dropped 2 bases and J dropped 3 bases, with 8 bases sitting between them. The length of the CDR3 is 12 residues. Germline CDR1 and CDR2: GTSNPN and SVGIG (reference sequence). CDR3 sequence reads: CAWSLGIYEQYF. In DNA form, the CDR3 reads TGTGCCTGGAGTTTGGGGATCTACGAGCAGTACTTC.

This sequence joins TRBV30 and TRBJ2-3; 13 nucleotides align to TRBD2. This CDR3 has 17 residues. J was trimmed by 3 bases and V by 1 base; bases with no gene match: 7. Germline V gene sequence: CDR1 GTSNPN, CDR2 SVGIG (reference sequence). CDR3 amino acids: CAWSGEGTSGETDTQYF. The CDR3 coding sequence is TGTGCCTGGAGTGGGGAAGGGACTAGCGGGGAGACAGATACGCAGTATTTT.

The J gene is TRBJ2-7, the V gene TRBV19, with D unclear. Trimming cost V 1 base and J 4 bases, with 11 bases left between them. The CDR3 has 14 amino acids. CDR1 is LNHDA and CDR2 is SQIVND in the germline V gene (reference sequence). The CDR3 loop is CASSIVPGGYEQYF. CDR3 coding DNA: TGTGCCAGTAGTATAGTGCCGGGTGGTTACGAGCAGTACTTC.

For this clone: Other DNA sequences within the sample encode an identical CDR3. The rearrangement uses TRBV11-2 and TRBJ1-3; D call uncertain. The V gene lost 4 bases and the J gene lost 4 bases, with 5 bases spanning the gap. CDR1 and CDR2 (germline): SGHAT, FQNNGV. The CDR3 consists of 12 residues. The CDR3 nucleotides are TGTGCCAGCAGCTCCGGCGGAAACACCATATATTTT. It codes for CASSSGGNTIYF.

The DNA of the CDR3 is TGTGCCAGCAGTTACGCTAGCGGGGTAGGGAACATTCAGTACTTC. It specifies CASSYASGVGNIQYF. The genes are TRBV6-5 and TRBJ2-4, with 9 bases lining up with TRBD2. With 2 bases clipped from V and 7 bases from J, the junction kept 6 bases outside the gene matches. This CDR3 is built from 15 residues. CDR1 MNHEY and CDR2 SVGAGI come from the germline V gene.

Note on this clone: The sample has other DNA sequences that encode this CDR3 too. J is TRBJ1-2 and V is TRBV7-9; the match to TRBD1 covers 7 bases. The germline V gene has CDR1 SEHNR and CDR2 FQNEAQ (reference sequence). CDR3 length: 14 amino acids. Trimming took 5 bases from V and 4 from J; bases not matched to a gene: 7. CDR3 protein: CASSRGTASYGYTF. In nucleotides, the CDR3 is TGTGCCAGCAGCAGGGGGACAGCTTCCTATGGCTACACCTTC.

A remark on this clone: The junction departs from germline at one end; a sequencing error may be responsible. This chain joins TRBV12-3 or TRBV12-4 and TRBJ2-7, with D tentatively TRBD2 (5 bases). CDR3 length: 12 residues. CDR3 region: CASSFEGSVASF. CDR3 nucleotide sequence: TGTGCCAGCAGTTTCGAAGGTAGCGTGGCCTCCTTC.

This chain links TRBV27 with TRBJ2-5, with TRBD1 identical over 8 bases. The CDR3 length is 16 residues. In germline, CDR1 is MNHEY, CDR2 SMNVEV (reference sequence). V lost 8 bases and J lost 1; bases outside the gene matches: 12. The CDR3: CASCKIGQGTQETQYF. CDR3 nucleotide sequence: TGTGCCAGCTGCAAAATCGGACAGGGAACCCAAGAGACCCAGTACTTC.

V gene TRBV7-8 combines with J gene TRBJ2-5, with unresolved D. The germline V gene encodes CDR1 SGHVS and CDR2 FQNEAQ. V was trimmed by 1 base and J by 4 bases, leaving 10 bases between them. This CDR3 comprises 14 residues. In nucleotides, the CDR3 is TGTGCCAGCAGCTTAGACTGGGCTCGAGAGACCCAGTACTTC. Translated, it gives CASSLDWARETQYF.

The chain's CDR3 is CASSLLGRNQPQHF. The CDR3 coding sequence is TGTGCCAGCAGCTTACTGGGGCGAAATCAGCCCCAGCATTTT. The V call is TRBV7-2, the J call TRBJ1-5; D perhaps matches TRBD1 (5 bases). CDR1 is SGHTA, CDR2 FQGNSA, per germline. The CDR3 consists of 14 residues. V was cut by 2 bases and J by 4 bases, with 9 bases left in between.

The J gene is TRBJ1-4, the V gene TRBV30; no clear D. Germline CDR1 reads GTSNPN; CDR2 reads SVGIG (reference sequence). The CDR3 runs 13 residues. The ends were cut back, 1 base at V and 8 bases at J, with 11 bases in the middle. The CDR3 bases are TGTGCCTGGAGTGACGGGCAGCTAGAAAAACTGTTTTTT. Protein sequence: CAWSDGQLEKLFF.

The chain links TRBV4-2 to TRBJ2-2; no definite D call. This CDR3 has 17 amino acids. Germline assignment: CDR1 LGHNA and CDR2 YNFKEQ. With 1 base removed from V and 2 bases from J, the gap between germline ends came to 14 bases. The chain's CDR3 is CASSQGGPALNTGELFF. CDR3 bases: TGTGCCAGCAGCCAAGGTGGGCCAGCGCTAAACACCGGGGAGCTGTTTTTT.

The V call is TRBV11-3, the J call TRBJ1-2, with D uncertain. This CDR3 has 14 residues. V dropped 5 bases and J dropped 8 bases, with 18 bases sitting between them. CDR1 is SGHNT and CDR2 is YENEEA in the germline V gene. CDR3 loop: CASSQEPGVRGYTF. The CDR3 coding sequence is TGTGCCAGCAGCCAAGAGCCGGGCGTTAGAGGCTACACCTTC.

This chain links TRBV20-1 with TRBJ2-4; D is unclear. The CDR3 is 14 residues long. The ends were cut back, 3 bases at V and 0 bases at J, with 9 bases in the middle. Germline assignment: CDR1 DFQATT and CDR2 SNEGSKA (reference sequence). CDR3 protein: CSASSQLAKNIQYF. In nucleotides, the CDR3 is TGCAGTGCTAGTTCTCAACTAGCCAAAAACATTCAGTACTTC.

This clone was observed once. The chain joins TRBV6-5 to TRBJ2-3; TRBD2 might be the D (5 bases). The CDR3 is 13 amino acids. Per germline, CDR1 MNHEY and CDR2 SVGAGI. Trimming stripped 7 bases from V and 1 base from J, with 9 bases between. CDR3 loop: CASKIGGTDTQYF. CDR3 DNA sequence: TGTGCCAGCAAGATCGGGGGCACAGATACGCAGTATTTT.

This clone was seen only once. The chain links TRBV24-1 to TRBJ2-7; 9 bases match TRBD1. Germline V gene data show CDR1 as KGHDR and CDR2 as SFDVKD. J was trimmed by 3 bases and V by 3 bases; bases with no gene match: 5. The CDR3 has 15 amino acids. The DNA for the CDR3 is TGTGCCACCAGTGATGAGACAGGGGGAGTCTACGAGCAGTACTTC. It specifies CATSDETGGVYEQYF.